This T cell receptor beta chain was observed in a study of monozygotic twins with inflammatory bowel disease. Study outcomes and limitations: IBD patients shared fewer clonotypes with other individuals than healthy twins, especially patients with disease activity signs. A lone strong IBD-associated signal or clonotype found no support.

Blood samples measuring more than 2 ml were taken per donor. TCRdb re-called the 5' RACE reads; one entry per CDR3 protein, DNA not given. This sample's table reports about 440,000 distinct CDR3 sequences. About this clonotype itself: Its antigen is still unknown.

Germline V lookup: CDR1 SGDLS, CDR2 YYNGEE. The CDR3 contains 16 residues. The clonotype originates from a human donor with ulcerative colitis or Crohn's disease, or a healthy co-twin of an affected twin (not recorded which). V is TRBV9 and J is TRBJ2-1; absent DNA, TCRdb's TRBD1 call cannot be checked. Sequencing used blood. CDR3 protein: CASSARFRGFYNEQFF.